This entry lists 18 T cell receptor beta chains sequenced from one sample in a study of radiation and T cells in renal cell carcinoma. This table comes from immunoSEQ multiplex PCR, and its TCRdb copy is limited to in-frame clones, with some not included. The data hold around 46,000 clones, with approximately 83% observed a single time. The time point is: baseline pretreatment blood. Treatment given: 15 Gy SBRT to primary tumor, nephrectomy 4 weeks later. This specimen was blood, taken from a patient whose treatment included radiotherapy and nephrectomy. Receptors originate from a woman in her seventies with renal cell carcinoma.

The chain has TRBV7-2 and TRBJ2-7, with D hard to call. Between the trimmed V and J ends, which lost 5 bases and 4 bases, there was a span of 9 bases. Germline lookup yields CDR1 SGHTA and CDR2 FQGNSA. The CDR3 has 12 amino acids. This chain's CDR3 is CASSQTTYEQYF. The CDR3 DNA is TGTGCCAGCAGCCAAACAACGTACGAGCAGTACTTC.

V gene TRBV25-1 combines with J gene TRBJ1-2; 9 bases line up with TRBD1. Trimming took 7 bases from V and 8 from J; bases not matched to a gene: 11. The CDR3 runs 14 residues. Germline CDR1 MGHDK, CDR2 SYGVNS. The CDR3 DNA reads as TGTGCCAGCAATTCGGGACAGGGTTCTCGGGGCTACACCTTC. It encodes CASNSGQGSRGYTF.

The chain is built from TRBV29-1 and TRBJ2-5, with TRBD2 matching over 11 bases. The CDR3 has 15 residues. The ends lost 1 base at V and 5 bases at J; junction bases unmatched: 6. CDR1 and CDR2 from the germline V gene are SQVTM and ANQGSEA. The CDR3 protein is CSVEGASGGRETQYF. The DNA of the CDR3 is TGCAGCGTTGAAGGCGCTAGCGGGGGGCGGGAGACCCAGTACTTC.

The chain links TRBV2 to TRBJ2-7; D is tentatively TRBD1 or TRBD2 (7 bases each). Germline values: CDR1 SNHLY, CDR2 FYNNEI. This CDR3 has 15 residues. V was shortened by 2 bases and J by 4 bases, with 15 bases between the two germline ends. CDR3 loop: CASSERLRGGYEQYF. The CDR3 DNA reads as TGTGCCAGCAGTGAACGCCTCAGGGGGGGGTACGAGCAGTACTTC.

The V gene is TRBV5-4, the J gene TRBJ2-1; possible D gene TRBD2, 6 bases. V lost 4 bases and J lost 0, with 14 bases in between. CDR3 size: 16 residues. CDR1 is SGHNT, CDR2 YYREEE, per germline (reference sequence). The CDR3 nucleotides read TGTGCCAGCAGCGGCCGGGACTCTAGCTCCTACAATGAGCAGTTCTTC. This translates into CASSGRDSSSYNEQFF.

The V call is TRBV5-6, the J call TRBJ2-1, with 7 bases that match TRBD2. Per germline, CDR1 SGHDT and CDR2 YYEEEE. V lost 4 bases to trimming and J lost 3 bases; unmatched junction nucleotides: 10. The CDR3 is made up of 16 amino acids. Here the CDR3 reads CASSKVGGILYNEQFF. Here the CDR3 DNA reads TGTGCCAGCAGCAAAGTGGGGGGGATTCTCTACAATGAGCAGTTCTTC.

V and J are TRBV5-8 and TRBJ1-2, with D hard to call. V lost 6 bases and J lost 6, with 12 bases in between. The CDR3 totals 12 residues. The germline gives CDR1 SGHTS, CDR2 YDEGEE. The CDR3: CASILGLDGYTF. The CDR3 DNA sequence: TGTGCCAGCATCCTAGGCCTCGATGGCTACACCTTC.

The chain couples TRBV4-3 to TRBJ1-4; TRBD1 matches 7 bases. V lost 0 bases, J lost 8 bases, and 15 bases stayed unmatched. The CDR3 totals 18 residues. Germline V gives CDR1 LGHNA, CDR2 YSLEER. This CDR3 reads CASSQDGLPRDSYEKLFF. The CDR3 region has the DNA TGCGCCAGCAGCCAAGATGGGCTACCCCGGGACAGCTACGAAAAACTGTTTTTT.

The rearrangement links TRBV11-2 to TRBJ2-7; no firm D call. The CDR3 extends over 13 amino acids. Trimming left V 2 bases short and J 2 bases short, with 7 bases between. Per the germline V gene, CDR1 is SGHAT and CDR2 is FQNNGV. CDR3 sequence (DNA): TGTGCCAGCAGCTTAAACGTTCCCTACGAGCAGTACTTC. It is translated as CASSLNVPYEQYF.

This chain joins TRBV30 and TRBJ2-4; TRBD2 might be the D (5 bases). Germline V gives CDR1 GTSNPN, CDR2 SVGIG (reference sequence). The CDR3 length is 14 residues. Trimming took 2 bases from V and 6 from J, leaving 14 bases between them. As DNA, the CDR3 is TGTGCCTGGAGTTCCCGTCTAGCAGGAAACATTCAGTACTTC. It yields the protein CAWSSRLAGNIQYF.

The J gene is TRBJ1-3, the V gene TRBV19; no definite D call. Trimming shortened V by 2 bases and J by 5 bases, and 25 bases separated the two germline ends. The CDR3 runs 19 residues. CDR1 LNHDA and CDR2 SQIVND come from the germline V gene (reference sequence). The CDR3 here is CASSISAGSPKHRRNTIYF. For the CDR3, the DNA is TGTGCCAGTAGTATATCCGCCGGCAGCCCGAAGCACCGGCGAAACACCATATATTTT.

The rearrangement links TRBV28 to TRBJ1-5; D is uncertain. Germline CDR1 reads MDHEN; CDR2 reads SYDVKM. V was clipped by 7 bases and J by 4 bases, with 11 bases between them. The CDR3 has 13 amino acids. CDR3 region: CASTLWGNQPQHF. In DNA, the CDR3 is TGTGCCAGCACCTTATGGGGTAATCAGCCCCAGCATTTT.

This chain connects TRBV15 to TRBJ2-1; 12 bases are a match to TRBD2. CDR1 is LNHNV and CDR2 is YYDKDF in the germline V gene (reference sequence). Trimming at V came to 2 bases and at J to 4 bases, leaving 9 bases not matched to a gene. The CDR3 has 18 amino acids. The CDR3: CATSRLRPSGREYNEQFF. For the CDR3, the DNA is TGTGCCACCAGCAGACTTAGGCCTAGCGGGAGGGAATACAATGAGCAGTTCTTC.

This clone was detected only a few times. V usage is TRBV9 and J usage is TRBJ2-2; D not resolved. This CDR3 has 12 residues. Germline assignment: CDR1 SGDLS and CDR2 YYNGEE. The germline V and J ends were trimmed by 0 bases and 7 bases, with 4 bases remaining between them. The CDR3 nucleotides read TGTGCCAGCAGCGTAGATGGCGGGGAGCTGTTTTTT. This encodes CASSVDGGELFF.

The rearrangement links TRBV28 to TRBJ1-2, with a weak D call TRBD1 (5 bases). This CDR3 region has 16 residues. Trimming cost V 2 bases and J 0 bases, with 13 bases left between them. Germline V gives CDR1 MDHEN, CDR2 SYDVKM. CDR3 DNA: TGTGCCAGCAGTTTAGCAGGGTGGGGAACTAACTATGGCTACACCTTC. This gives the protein CASSLAGWGTNYGYTF.

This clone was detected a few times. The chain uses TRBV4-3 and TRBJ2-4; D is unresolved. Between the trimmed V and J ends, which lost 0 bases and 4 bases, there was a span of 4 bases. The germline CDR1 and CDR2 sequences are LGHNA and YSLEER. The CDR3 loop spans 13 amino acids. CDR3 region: CASSQDTKNIQYF. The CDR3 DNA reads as TGCGCCAGCAGCCAAGACACTAAAAACATTCAGTACTTC.

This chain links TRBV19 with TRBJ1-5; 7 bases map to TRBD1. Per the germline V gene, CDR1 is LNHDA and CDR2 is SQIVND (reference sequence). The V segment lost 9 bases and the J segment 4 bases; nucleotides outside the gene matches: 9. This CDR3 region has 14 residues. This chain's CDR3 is CASGPGQNNQPQHF. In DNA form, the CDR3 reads TGTGCCAGCGGTCCGGGACAGAATAATCAGCCCCAGCATTTT. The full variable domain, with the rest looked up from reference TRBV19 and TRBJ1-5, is DGGITQSPKYLFRKEGQNVTLSCEQNLNHDAMYWYRQDPGQGLRLIYYSQIVNDFQKGDIAEGYSVSREKKESFPLTVTSAQKNPTAFYLCASGPGQNNQPQHFGDGTRLSIL.

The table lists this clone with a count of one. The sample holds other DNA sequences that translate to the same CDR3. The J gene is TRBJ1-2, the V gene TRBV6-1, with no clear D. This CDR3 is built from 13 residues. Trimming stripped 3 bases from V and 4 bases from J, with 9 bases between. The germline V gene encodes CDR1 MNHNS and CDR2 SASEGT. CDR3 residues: CASSDGRVYGYTF. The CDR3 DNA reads TGTGCCAGCAGTGACGGAAGGGTCTATGGCTACACCTTC.